A selection of T cell receptor beta chains follows, all from one sample in a study of blood T cells in healthy people across ages. TCRdb re-derived calls from the 5' RACE reads in MiXCR, one entry per CDR3 protein. The table has approximately 670,000 distinct CDR3 sequences, approximately 40% seen once. Sequenced: blood. The origin of the receptors is a man older than 75 in good health. The CDR3 runs from the conserved cysteine through the conserved F or W.

TRBJ2-1 | TRBV12-5 | CASGQTGTSGGEKQFF
TRBJ2-7 | TRBV5-1 | CASSLVAEFYEQYF
TRBJ2-3 | TRBV24-1 | CATSDPGTTDTQYF
TRBJ1-4 | TRBV4-3 | CASSRKRGEKLFF
TRBJ2-7 | TRBV14 | CASSRSSGGTYEQYF
TRBJ2-2 | TRBV4-1 | CASSQALAGGPLGELFF
TRBJ2-7 | TRBV7-2 | CASSLYEGRGYEQYF
TRBJ2-4 | TRBV2 | CASSEGPAGGAKNIQYF
TRBJ2-3 | TRBV7-2 | CASSILVKTDTQYF
TRBJ2-4 | TRBV18 | CASSPGTGSSNIQYF
TRBJ2-7 | TRBV21-1 | CASQRAGRRVHEQYF
TRBJ2-2 | TRBV6-5 | CASTPFGTGNTGELFF
TRBJ1-2 | TRBV6-2/TRBV6-3 | CASSSYLGYTF
TRBJ1-4 | TRBV28 | CASSFGRGGNEKLFF
TRBJ2-3 | TRBV5-4 | CASSLGGDFTDTQYF
TRBJ2-7 | TRBV28 | CASSSTIQLYEQYF
TRBJ2-3 | TRBV4-3 | CASSRDRVGTDTQYF
. | TRBV11-2 | CASSRGFRDEQYF
TRBJ2-3 | TRBV11-3 | CASSRQSGGDTDTQYF
TRBJ2-5 | TRBV4-3 | CASNIGETQYF
TRBJ2-5 | TRBV14 | CASSRFRGEDETQYF
TRBJ2-5 | TRBV12-3/TRBV12-4 | CASSLLGVGQVGETQYF
TRBJ1-2 | TRBV28 | CASSLGQGTYGYTF
TRBJ1-2 | TRBV28 | CASSSPGTGDVTGYTF
TRBJ1-2 | TRBV7-9 | CASSSTEINGYTF
TRBJ1-2 | TRBV20-1 | CSARPPLDYGYTF
TRBJ2-3 | TRBV12-3/TRBV12-4 | CASSWGTSGVTDTQYF
TRBJ2-1 | TRBV4-1 | CASSLGTELGEQFF
TRBJ2-5 | TRBV11-2 | CASSSTGFQGETQYF
TRBJ2-1 | TRBV4-2 | CASSHQLADSYNEQFF
TRBJ2-7 | TRBV4-3 | CASSRIRGGSEQYF
TRBJ2-7 | TRBV9 | CASSVGGSGGYYEQYF
TRBJ2-1 | TRBV12-3/TRBV12-4 | CASRREDFYNEQFF